A selection of T cell receptor beta chains follows, all from one sample in a study of blood T cells in healthy people across ages. TCRdb re-derived calls from the 5' RACE reads in MiXCR, one entry per CDR3 protein. This table has about a million distinct CDR3 sequences, roughly 50% appearing once. The sequenced sample consisted of blood. These receptors were obtained from a woman aged 60-75 years in good health. Both conserved end residues are part of each CDR3. The D gene is left open where the match is weak. The size entry is marked missing in some rows and otherwise reads once, few, many or a size class.

TRBJ2-3 | few | TRBV28 | TRBD1 | 13 | TGTGCCAGCGAGGACAGGGTCACAGATACGCAGTATTTT | CASEDRVTDTQYF
TRBJ2-7 | few | TRBV7-9 | NA | 15 | TGTGCCAGCAGCTCCATTTCAATTAACAGGGACGAGCAGTACTTC | CASSSISINRDEQYF
TRBJ2-7 | few | TRBV6-5 | NA | 15 | TGTGCCAGCAGTATCCGGGACTTTGGAACCTACGAGCAGTACTTC | CASSIRDFGTYEQYF
TRBJ2-1 | NA | TRBV3-1 | TRBD2 | 16 | TGTGCCAGCGTTTCGACTAGCGGGAGGGCCTACAATGAGCAGTTCTTC | CASVSTSGRAYNEQFF
TRBJ2-7 | NA | TRBV29-1 | TRBD2 | 13 | TGCAGCGTTCAACGGACTAGCGGCTACGAGCAGTACTTC | CSVQRTSGYEQYF
TRBJ2-5 | few | TRBV11-2 | TRBD1 | 16 | TGTGCCAGCAGCTTCACGCTCAGGGGGCGCGGAGAGACCCAGTACTTC | CASSFTLRGRGETQYF
TRBJ1-5 | NA | TRBV7-8 | NA | 13 | TGTGCCAGCAGCTTAGGCCGGGTAGGGCCCCAGCATTTT | CASSLGRVGPQHF
TRBJ2-1 | NA | TRBV6-5 | TRBD2 | 16 | TGTGCCAGCATCGTAGCGGGAGTACCCCCCAACAATGAGCAGTTCTTC | CASIVAGVPPNNEQFF
TRBJ2-1 | NA | TRBV4-2 | NA | 16 | TGTGCCAGCAGCCCCTGGACTGGGGCCGGCTACAATGAGCAGTTCTTC | CASSPWTGAGYNEQFF
TRBJ2-3 | NA | TRBV3-1 | NA | 13 | TGTGCCAGCAGTTGGGGGGAGGTAGATACGCAGTATTTT | CASSWGEVDTQYF
TRBJ2-1 | NA | TRBV12-3/TRBV12-4 | NA | 16 | TGTGCCAGCAGTTTAAACGCCTGGGCATCCTACAATGAGCAGTTCTTC | CASSLNAWASYNEQFF
TRBJ2-5 | NA | TRBV20-1 | NA | 14 | TGCAGTGCTAGTGTGGGGGAGGCCGTTAATGAGCAGTACTTC | CSASVGEAVNEQYF
TRBJ2-7 | NA | TRBV7-2 | TRBD2 | 15 | TGTGCCAGCAGCTCCCGAGCGGGAGCCCCCTTCGAGCAGTACTTC | CASSSRAGAPFEQYF
TRBJ1-6 | NA | TRBV20-1 | TRBD1 | 14 | TGCAGTGCTAGCGCAGACAGGGGCAATTCACCCCTCCACTTT | CSASADRGNSPLHF
TRBJ2-7 | few | TRBV12-3/TRBV12-4 | NA | 16 | TGTGCCAGCAGTTTCTACAACACGGGACAAGGACTCGAGCAGTACTTC | CASSFYNTGQGLEQYF
TRBJ2-7 | NA | TRBV6-5 | NA | 14 | TGTGCCAGCAACAAGGGGGGGCTCCGGGACGAGCAGTACTTC | CASNKGGLRDEQYF
TRBJ1-1 | NA | TRBV20-1 | NA | 13 | TGCAGTGCCAAGGGTAACATGAACACTGAAGCTTTCTTT | CSAKGNMNTEAFF
TRBJ1-2 | NA | TRBV15 | NA | 14 | TGTGCCACCAGCAGTAACGCAGGGTACTATGGCTACACCTTC | CATSSNAGYYGYTF
TRBJ2-1 | NA | TRBV4-2 | NA | 17 | TGTGCCAGCAGCCAAGCTTCCGCGGGACTCGAAAGCAATGAGCAGTTCTTC | CASSQASAGLESNEQFF
TRBJ2-3 | NA | TRBV9 | TRBD1 | 15 | TGTGCCAGCAGCGCCCGGGACAGGGGGCCGTATACGCAGTATTTT | CASSARDRGPYTQYF
TRBJ2-2 | few | TRBV4-2 | NA | 19 | TGTGCCAGCAGCCAAGATGGTTATCGTTTCGCGGGTGGGGGCGGGGAGCTGTTTTTT | CASSQDGYRFAGGGGELFF
TRBJ2-2 | NA | TRBV20-1 | NA | 10 | TGCAGTGCTGAACTAGGGGAGCTGTTTTTT | CSAELGELFF
TRBJ1-1 | few | TRBV28 | TRBD1 | 16 | TGTGCCAGCAGTCCCGGGACAGAGAAAATGAACACTGAAGCTTTCTTT | CASSPGTEKMNTEAFF
TRBJ2-5 | few | TRBV20-1 | NA | 10 | TGCAGTGCTCTCGTTGAAACCCAGTACTTC | CSALVETQYF
TRBJ2-7 | few | TRBV5-1 | NA | 14 | TGCGCCAGCAGCGCCCCGTCGGGACTTAACGAGCAGTACTTC | CASSAPSGLNEQYF
TRBJ2-7 | NA | TRBV27 | NA | 14 | TGTGCCAACAGTTTATCTTGGACTATAAACGAGCAGTACTTC | CANSLSWTINEQYF
TRBJ2-2 | NA | TRBV7-6 | TRBD2 | 16 | TGTGCCAGCAGTACAATCGGGACTAGCGGGAGAGGAGAGCTGTTTTTT | CASSTIGTSGRGELFF
TRBJ2-1 | NA | TRBV20-1 | TRBD2 | 16 | TGCAGTGCTACCAAGTACCGGGACTACAACTACAATGAGCAGTTCTTC | CSATKYRDYNYNEQFF
TRBJ2-1 | NA | TRBV10-3 | NA | 14 | TGTGCCATCAGTGTGGAGGGAGGCGGAAATGAGCAGTTCTTC | CAISVEGGGNEQFF
TRBJ1-1 | NA | TRBV10-3 | NA | 15 | TGTGCCATCAGTGAGTCCCTACCAGGTGGCACTGAAGCTTTCTTT | CAISESLPGGTEAFF
TRBJ2-5 | few | TRBV7-9 | NA | 14 | TGTGCCAGCAGCTTAGCGACAGGCCAAGAGACCCAGTACTTC | CASSLATGQETQYF
TRBJ2-5 | few | TRBV3-1 | NA | 13 | TGTGCCAGCAGCCAAGATCTGGAGCTGGAGCAGTACTTC | CASSQDLELEQYF
TRBJ2-7 | few | TRBV9 | NA | 13 | TGTGCCAGCAGCGTAGGGTCATTTTACGAGCAGTACTTC | CASSVGSFYEQYF
TRBJ2-7 | NA | TRBV2 | NA | 14 | TGTGCCAGCATGGAGACATCGGGCGGGAACGAGCAGTACTTC | CASMETSGGNEQYF
TRBJ2-3 | NA | TRBV5-1 | NA | 15 | TGCGCCAGCAGCCCCCGTTGGGCCGGCACAGATACGCAGTATTTT | CASSPRWAGTDTQYF
TRBJ2-7 | once | TRBV27 | NA | 13 | TGTGCCAGCAGTTTATACGGGGCGTACGAGCAGTACTTC | CASSLYGAYEQYF
TRBJ2-1 | many | TRBV20-1 | NA | 11 | TGCAGCGCGAGGTCCTACAATGAGCAGTTCTTC | CSARSYNEQFF
TRBJ2-1 | NA | TRBV20-1 | NA | 15 | TGCAGTGCTACCAAATGGAGGGCCCAATACAATGAGCAGTTCTTC | CSATKWRAQYNEQFF
TRBJ2-7 | NA | TRBV10-2 | TRBD2 | 16 | TGCGCCAGCAGTGAATCCACTAGCGGTCCCTCCTACGAGCAGTACTTC | CASSESTSGPSYEQYF
TRBJ2-6 | NA | TRBV27 | TRBD1 | 16 | TGTGCCAGCCGCCGGGGACAGGGGTATGGGGCCAACGTCCTGACTTTC | CASRRGQGYGANVLTF
TRBJ2-7 | NA | TRBV5-1 | TRBD1 | 15 | TGCGCCAGCAGCCCCGGACAGGGACGAATCAACGAGCAGTACTTC | CASSPGQGRINEQYF
TRBJ2-7 | NA | TRBV6-2/TRBV6-3 | TRBD2 | 14 | TGTGCCAGCAGAAAACTAGCGGGCACCTACGAGCAGTACTTC | CASRKLAGTYEQYF
TRBJ2-3 | NA | TRBV4-3 | NA | 15 | TGCGCCAGCAGCCGACTCCAATCGGAGGTTGATACGCAGTATTTT | CASSRLQSEVDTQYF
TRBJ2-3 | few | TRBV29-1 | TRBD2 | 15 | TGCAGCGTTGGCCCACGGCGGGAGGGCTTAGATACGCAGTATTTT | CSVGPRREGLDTQYF
TRBJ2-6 | few | TRBV28 | NA | 16 | TGTGCCAGCGGGGAAAGGGTTCTGTCTGGGGCCAACGTCCTGACTTTC | CASGERVLSGANVLTF
TRBJ2-7 | NA | TRBV5-1 | NA | 13 | TGCGCCAGCGCTGCGGGACAGAGAAACGAGCAGTACTTC | CASAAGQRNEQYF
TRBJ2-7 | NA | TRBV20-1 | TRBD2 | 16 | TGCAGTGCTAGGAGGCAGGGACTAGCGGGTTTCAATGAGCAGTACTTC | CSARRQGLAGFNEQYF
TRBJ1-4 | NA | TRBV3-1 | NA | 14 | TGTGCCAGCAGCCCGGGGGGCCGAAATGAAAAACTGTTTTTT | CASSPGGRNEKLFF
TRBJ2-6 | NA | TRBV2 | NA | 13 | TGTGCCACCACCCTGAACGGGGCCAACGTCCTGACTTTC | CATTLNGANVLTF
TRBJ2-5 | few | TRBV5-1 | TRBD2 | 17 | TGCGCCAGCAGCTTGAAGCAGGCGAGACTAGCGGGAGAGACCCAGTACTTC | CASSLKQARLAGETQYF
TRBJ1-4 | NA | TRBV25-1 | NA | 15 | TGTGCCAGCACCCCACAAGGGCCAGCTAATGAAAAACTGTTTTTT | CASTPQGPANEKLFF
TRBJ2-7 | few | TRBV30 | TRBD1 | 17 | TGTGCCTGGAGTACAACTTGGGACGGGACAGGGGTTAGCGAGCAGTACTTC | CAWSTTWDGTGVSEQYF
TRBJ2-7 | NA | TRBV11-2 | TRBD1 | 15 | TGTGCCAGCAGGTCAACAGGGGGTAGTACGGGCGAGCAGTACTTC | CASRSTGGSTGEQYF
TRBJ2-7 | NA | TRBV20-1 | TRBD2 | 16 | TGCAGTGCTAACCGGTGGGTAGCGGGAAGTCCCTACGAGCAGTACTTC | CSANRWVAGSPYEQYF
TRBJ1-6 | NA | TRBV3-1 | NA | 14 | TGTGCCAGCAAGGGGGGTGACTTTGGGTCTCCCCTCCACTTT | CASKGGDFGSPLHF